The 26 T cell receptor beta chains below all came from one sample that was sequenced in a study of radiotherapy plus CTLA-4 blockade in lung cancer. This table comes from immunoSEQ multiplex PCR, and its TCRdb copy is limited to in-frame clones, with some not included. The sample gives around 65,000 clones, 60% to 80% of which show up once; 3.5% to 4.5% is in the top ten. The material sequenced was peripheral blood, taken from a patient treated with radiotherapy plus ipilimumab. These receptors all come from a human donor with non-small cell lung cancer who had a complete response to radiotherapy plus ipilimumab.

The V gene is TRBV11-2, the J gene TRBJ1-1; D might be TRBD1 (5 bases). CDR1 and CDR2 from the germline V gene are SGHAT and FQNNGV. Between the trimmed V and J ends, which lost 5 bases and 0 bases, there was a span of 10 bases. The CDR3 totals 14 residues. The DNA of the CDR3 is TGTGCCAGCAGCCCGGGACTCTTGAACACTGAAGCTTTCTTT. Its protein product is CASSPGLLNTEAFF. The full variable domain, in which reference TRBV11-2 and TRBJ1-1 provide the parts outside the CDR3, is EAGVAQSPRYKIIEKRQSVAFWCNPISGHATLYWYQQILGQGPKLLIQFQNNGVVDDSQLPKDRFSAERLKGVDSTLKIQPAKLEDSAVYLCASSPGLLNTEAFFGQGTRLTVV.

On this clone: Germline is not matched at one junction end, which may reflect a read error. The rearrangement links TRBV7-7 to TRBJ2-1; 12 nucleotides match TRBD2. CDR1 SSHAT and CDR2 FNYEAQ come from the germline V gene (reference sequence). This CDR3 contains 15 residues. CDR3 protein: CASSFRLAGVYEQFF. CDR3 sequence (DNA): TGTGCTAGCAGCTTTCGACTAGCGGGAGTCTATGAGCAGTTCTTC.

This chain uses TRBV5-4 with TRBJ2-5; 11 bases match TRBD1. In germline, CDR1 is SGHNT, CDR2 YYREEE (reference sequence). The CDR3 covers 15 residues. V trimming: 4 bases; J trimming: 5 bases; junction bases outside the gene matches: 7. DNA of the CDR3: TGTGCCAGCAGCGCAGGACAGGGGGCGGGGGAGACCCAGTACTTC. As protein: CASSAGQGAGETQYF.

V usage is TRBV30 and J usage is TRBJ2-5; 7 bases align to TRBD1. This CDR3 is 14 amino acids long. The V and J ends lost 0 bases and 7 bases, in that order; junction bases with no gene match: 8. Germline loops: CDR1 GTSNPN, CDR2 SVGIG (reference sequence). The CDR3 DNA is TGTGCCTGGAGTGTCTCCAGGGGGTCGGGGACCCAGTACTTC. Translated: CAWSVSRGSGTQYF.

V and J are TRBV7-2 and TRBJ2-1; possible D gene TRBD2, 6 bases. CDR1 is SGHTA and CDR2 is FQGNSA in the germline V gene. CDR3 size: 11 residues. V lost 8 bases and J 12 bases, leaving 14 bases between the germline ends. CDR3 sequence (DNA): TGTGCCAGCCGATGGTCGGGGGTGCAGTTCTTC. It yields the protein CASRWSGVQFF.

The rearrangement links TRBV19 to TRBJ1-5; D remains ambiguous. V lost 1 base and J 9 bases, leaving 7 bases between the germline ends. CDR1 LNHDA and CDR2 SQIVND come from the germline V gene (reference sequence). This CDR3 contains 12 residues. The CDR3 here is CASSIVSWPQHF. The CDR3 nucleotides are TGTGCCAGTAGTATAGTGAGTTGGCCCCAGCATTTT.

A few counts support this clone. This rearrangement joins TRBV10-3 to TRBJ2-1; 11 positions agree with TRBD2. There are 15 residues in the CDR3. J gave up 8 bases and V 2 bases, and 5 bases lay outside the gene matches. Looked up from germline, CDR1 is ENHRY and CDR2 is SYGVKD. The CDR3 protein is CAISETSGGHDEQFF. Written as DNA, the CDR3 is TGTGCCATCAGTGAGACTAGCGGGGGTCATGATGAGCAGTTCTTC.

V usage is TRBV30 and J usage is TRBJ1-3; D ambiguous. The CDR3 runs to 14 residues. Per germline, CDR1 GTSNPN and CDR2 SVGIG (reference sequence). V was trimmed by 2 bases and J by 3 bases, leaving 11 bases between them. Here the CDR3 reads CAWSPFTHGNTIYF. CDR3 coding DNA: TGTGCCTGGAGTCCTTTCACCCATGGAAACACCATATATTTT. Full variable domain (outside the CDR3, taken from reference TRBV30 and TRBJ1-3): SQTIHQWPATLVQPVGSPLSLECTVEGTSNPNLYWYRQAAGRGLQLLFYSVGIGQISSEVPQNLSASRPQDRQFILSSKKLLLSDSGFYLCAWSPFTHGNTIYFGEGSWLTVV.

The rearrangement links TRBV7-9 to TRBJ2-1; 9 bases map to TRBD2. The CDR3 runs to 19 residues. Germline lookup yields CDR1 SEHNR and CDR2 FQNEAQ (reference sequence). V shed 5 bases and J 7 bases; nucleotides not matched to a gene: 21. The DNA for the CDR3 is TGTGCCAGCAGCCAGCGGCTCAGTTTGGGACTAGCTTTCCAAAATGAGCAGTTCTTC. Protein: CASSQRLSLGLAFQNEQFF.

The rearrangement joins TRBV5-4 to TRBJ1-2; possible D gene TRBD1, 5 bases. This CDR3 is built from 13 residues. The V gene lost 4 bases and the J gene lost 3 bases, with 10 bases spanning the gap. Germline V gene data show CDR1 as SGHNT and CDR2 as YYREEE (reference sequence). The CDR3 bases are TGTGCCAGCAGCCCTGACAGAGACTATGGCTACACCTTC. Amino acids: CASSPDRDYGYTF.

The V call is TRBV19, the J call TRBJ1-1, with 8 nucleotides matching TRBD1. The CDR3 contains 14 residues. V trimming: 5 bases; J trimming: 11 bases; junction bases outside the gene matches: 13. Germline CDR1 LNHDA, CDR2 SQIVND (reference sequence). CDR3 DNA sequence: TGTGCCAGTAGTGCGGACAGGGTCGTGGTTCGGGCTTTCTTT. Protein: CASSADRVVVRAFF.

V is TRBV2 and J is TRBJ1-4; 7 bases align to TRBD1. Germline V lookup: CDR1 SNHLY, CDR2 FYNNEI. The length of the CDR3 is 14 residues. V dropped 6 bases and J dropped 4; count of bases not matched to a gene: 5. The CDR3 reads CASSRQGYNEKLFF. In nucleotides, the CDR3 is TGTGCCAGCAGCAGACAGGGTTATAATGAAAAACTGTTTTTT.

This chain uses TRBV7-9 with TRBJ1-1, with 7 bases lining up with TRBD1. Germline trimming cut 6 bases from V and 0 bases from J; bases unmatched to any gene: 10. Per the germline V gene, CDR1 is SEHNR and CDR2 is FQNEAQ (reference sequence). The CDR3 length is 16 residues. In nucleotides, the CDR3 is TGTGCCAGCAGGCCTGACTGGGGGACAGTGAACACTGAAGCTTTCTTT. Its protein is CASRPDWGTVNTEAFF.

The V call is TRBV4-1, the J call TRBJ2-3; TRBD2 matches 15 bases. From germline, CDR1 is MGHRA and CDR2 YSYEKL. The length of the CDR3 is 19 residues. The V gene end was trimmed by 3 bases and the J gene end by 7 bases; junction bases not matched to a gene: 14. This CDR3 is CASSHPLGTSGRLGNTQYF. The CDR3 DNA sequence: TGCGCCAGCAGCCACCCCTTGGGGACTAGCGGGAGGTTGGGGAATACGCAGTATTTT.

CDR3 sequence: CASRPLHGYTF. Here the CDR3 DNA reads TGTGCCAGCAGACCCTTACACGGCTACACCTTC. The chain uses TRBV27 and TRBJ1-2; D remains unclear. The germline CDR1 and CDR2 sequences are MNHEY and SMNVEV (reference sequence). Between the trimmed V and J ends, which lost 6 bases and 8 bases, there was a span of 10 bases. The CDR3 contains 11 residues.

V is TRBV5-6 and J is TRBJ2-6; D gene uncertain. Trimming removed 1 base from V and 4 bases from J, with 3 bases in between. Germline V gene sequence: CDR1 SGHDT, CDR2 YYEEEE. There are 13 residues in the CDR3. The CDR3 protein is CASSLYGANVLTF. DNA of the CDR3: TGTGCCAGCAGCTTGTACGGGGCCAACGTCCTGACTTTC.

This rearrangement joins TRBV7-2 to TRBJ1-6; 10 bases match TRBD1. Unmatched junction bases numbered 5, after V lost 2 bases and J lost 7 bases. The CDR3 extends over 16 amino acids. Germline CDR1 reads SGHTA; CDR2 reads FQGNSA. The CDR3 sequence is CASSLRQGAQNSPLHF. In DNA, the CDR3 is TGTGCCAGCAGCTTACGACAGGGGGCGCAAAATTCACCCCTCCACTTT.

The chain couples TRBV2 to TRBJ2-7; 7 positions agree with TRBD1. Germline CDR1 and CDR2: SNHLY and FYNNEI. J was trimmed by 2 bases and V by 2 bases; bases with no gene match: 6. The CDR3 contains 15 residues. CDR3: CASSESPGQAYEQYF. The DNA of the CDR3 is TGTGCCAGCAGTGAATCCCCCGGACAGGCCTACGAGCAGTACTTC.

In this sample, this clone turned up a few times. The gene calls are TRBV28 and TRBJ2-7; TRBD1 matches at 7 bases. There are 14 residues in the CDR3. Per germline, CDR1 MDHEN and CDR2 SYDVKM. With 7 bases clipped from V and 3 bases from J, the junction kept 9 bases outside the gene matches. In DNA, the CDR3 is TGTGCCAGCAACAGAGTCAGGGACAGCTACGAGCAGTACGTC. Translation: CASNRVRDSYEQYV.

CDR3 DNA: TGTGCCAGCAGCTTAGAAGACGTACCTGGAAACACCATATATTTT. The encoded protein is CASSLEDVPGNTIYF. The chain employs TRBV11-2 and TRBJ1-3, with D uncertain. Germline-derived CDR1 and CDR2 are SGHAT and FQNNGV. This CDR3 comprises 15 residues. With 0 bases removed from V and 2 bases from J, the gap between germline ends came to 8 bases.

The chain recombines TRBV30 with TRBJ1-2, with 10 bases matching TRBD1. This CDR3 region has 13 residues. Trimming at V came to 4 bases and at J to 4 bases, leaving 3 bases not matched to a gene. CDR1 GTSNPN and CDR2 SVGIG come from the germline V gene (reference sequence). CDR3 amino acids: CAWIRDRGYGYTF. CDR3 sequence (DNA): TGTGCCTGGATTAGGGACAGGGGCTATGGCTACACCTTC.

This chain joins TRBV5-6 and TRBJ1-5, with TRBD1 identical over 8 bases. V was pared by 4 bases and J by 6 bases, with 9 bases of the junction left unmatched. This CDR3 comprises 15 residues. Per the germline V gene, CDR1 is SGHDT and CDR2 is YYEEEE. CDR3 sequence reads: CASSISGGVGQPQHF. CDR3 in DNA: TGTGCCAGCAGCATCTCAGGGGGCGTTGGTCAGCCCCAGCATTTT.

CDR3 sequence: CASSLWVSTYEQYF. The CDR3 DNA is TGTGCCAGCAGTTTATGGGTGTCTACCTACGAGCAGTACTTC. This chain links TRBV6-6 with TRBJ2-7; D is ambiguous. In germline, CDR1 is MNHNY, CDR2 SVGAGI (reference sequence). V was clipped by 4 bases and J by 2 bases, with 12 bases between them. The CDR3 has 14 amino acids.

V gene TRBV30 combines with J gene TRBJ1-6; TRBD1 agrees at 7 bases. Germline CDR1 GTSNPN, CDR2 SVGIG (reference sequence). V trimming: 2 bases; J trimming: 7 bases; junction bases outside the gene matches: 5. The CDR3 totals 14 residues. CDR3 region: CAWSRGGGNSPLHF. The CDR3 DNA reads TGTGCCTGGAGTCGGGGAGGGGGCAATTCACCCCTCCACTTT.

V gene TRBV5-6 combines with J gene TRBJ1-1; 10 bases map to TRBD1. The CDR3 sequence is 16 residues long. The V and J ends lost 1 base and 1 base, in that order; junction bases with no gene match: 4. Per the germline V gene, CDR1 is SGHDT and CDR2 is YYEEEE. In DNA, the CDR3 is TGTGCCAGCAGCTTGATTAGGACAGGGGGGAACACTGAAGCTTTCTTT. This encodes CASSLIRTGGNTEAFF.

This chain joins TRBV10-3 and TRBJ1-3; 10 positions agree with TRBD1. V dropped 10 bases and J dropped 4; count of bases not matched to a gene: 10. Germline CDR1 reads ENHRY; CDR2 reads SYGVKD. The CDR3 is 15 residues long. CDR3 sequence reads: CASSGTGDEGNTIYF. The DNA of the CDR3 is TGTGCCAGCTCCGGGACAGGGGACGAGGGAAACACCATATATTTT.